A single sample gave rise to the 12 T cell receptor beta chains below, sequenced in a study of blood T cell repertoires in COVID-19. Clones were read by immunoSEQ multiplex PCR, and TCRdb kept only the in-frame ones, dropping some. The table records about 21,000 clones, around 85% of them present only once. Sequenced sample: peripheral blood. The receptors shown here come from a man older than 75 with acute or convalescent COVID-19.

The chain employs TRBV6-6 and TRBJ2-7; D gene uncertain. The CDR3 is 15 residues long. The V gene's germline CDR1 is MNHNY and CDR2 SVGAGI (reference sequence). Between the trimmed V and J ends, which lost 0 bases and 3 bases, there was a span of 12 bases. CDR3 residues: CASSYSLPRLYEQYF. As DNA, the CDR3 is TGTGCCAGCAGTTACTCTCTGCCGAGGCTCTACGAGCAGTACTTC.

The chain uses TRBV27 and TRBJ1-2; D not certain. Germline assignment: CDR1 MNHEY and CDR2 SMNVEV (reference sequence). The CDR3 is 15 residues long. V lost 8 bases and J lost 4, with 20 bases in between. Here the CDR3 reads CASGHGGPLSYGYTF. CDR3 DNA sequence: TGTGCCAGCGGCCATGGAGGGCCCCTTTCCTATGGCTACACCTTC.

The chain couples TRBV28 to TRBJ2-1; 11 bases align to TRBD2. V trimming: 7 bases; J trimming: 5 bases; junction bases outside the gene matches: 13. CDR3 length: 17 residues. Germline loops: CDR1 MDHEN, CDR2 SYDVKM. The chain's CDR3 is CASNHVNRGLADNEQFF. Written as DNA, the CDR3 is TGTGCCAGCAATCATGTAAATCGGGGACTAGCGGACAATGAGCAGTTCTTC. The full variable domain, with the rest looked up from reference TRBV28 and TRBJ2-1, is DVKVTQSSRYLVKRTGEKVFLECVQDMDHENMFWYRQDPGLGLRLIYFSYDVKMKEKGDIPEGYSVSREKKERFSLILESASTNQTSMYLCASNHVNRGLADNEQFFGPGTRLTVL.

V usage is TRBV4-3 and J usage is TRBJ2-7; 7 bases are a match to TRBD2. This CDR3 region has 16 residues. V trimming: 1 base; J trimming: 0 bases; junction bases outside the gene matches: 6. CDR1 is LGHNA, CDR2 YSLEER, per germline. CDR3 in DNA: TGCGCCAGCAGCCAAGTACGGGGACTACTCTCCTACGAGCAGTACTTC. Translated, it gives CASSQVRGLLSYEQYF.

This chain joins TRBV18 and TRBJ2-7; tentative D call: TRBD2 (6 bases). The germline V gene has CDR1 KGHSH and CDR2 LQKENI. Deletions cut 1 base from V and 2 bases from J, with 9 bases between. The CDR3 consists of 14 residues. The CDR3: CASSPQEGAYEQYF. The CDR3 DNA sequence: TGTGCCAGCTCACCACAGGAGGGTGCCTACGAGCAGTACTTC.

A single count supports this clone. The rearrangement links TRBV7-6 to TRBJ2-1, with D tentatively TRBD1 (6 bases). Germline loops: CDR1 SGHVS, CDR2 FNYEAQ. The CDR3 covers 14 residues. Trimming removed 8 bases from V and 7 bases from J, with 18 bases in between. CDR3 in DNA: TGTGCCAGCCGGGGCTCCGGTAGGGGGAATGAGCAGTTCTTC. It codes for CASRGSGRGNEQFF.

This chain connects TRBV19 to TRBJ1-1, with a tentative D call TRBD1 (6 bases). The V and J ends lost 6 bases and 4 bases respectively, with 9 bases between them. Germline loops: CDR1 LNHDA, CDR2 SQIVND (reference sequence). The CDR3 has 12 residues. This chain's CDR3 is CASRRGGTEAFF. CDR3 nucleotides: TGTGCCAGTAGACGAGGGGGCACTGAAGCTTTCTTT.

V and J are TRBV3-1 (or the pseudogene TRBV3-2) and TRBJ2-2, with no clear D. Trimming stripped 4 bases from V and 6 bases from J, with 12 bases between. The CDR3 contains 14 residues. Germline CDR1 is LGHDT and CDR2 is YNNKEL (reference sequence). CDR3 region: CASSLGRGPGELFF. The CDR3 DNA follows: TGTGCCAGCAGCCTCGGTCGTGGGCCCGGGGAGCTGTTTTTT.

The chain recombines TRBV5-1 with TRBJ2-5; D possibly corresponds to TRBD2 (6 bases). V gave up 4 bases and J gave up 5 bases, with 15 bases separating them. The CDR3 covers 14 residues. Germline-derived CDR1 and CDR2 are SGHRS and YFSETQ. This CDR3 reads CASSPGPGGETQYF. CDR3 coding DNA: TGCGCCAGCAGCCCGGGGCCAGGAGGGGAGACCCAGTACTTC.

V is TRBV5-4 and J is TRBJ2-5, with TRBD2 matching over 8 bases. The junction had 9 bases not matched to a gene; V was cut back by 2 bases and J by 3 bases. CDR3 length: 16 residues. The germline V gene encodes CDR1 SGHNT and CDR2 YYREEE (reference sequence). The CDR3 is CASSLYRGGYEETQYF. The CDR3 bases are TGTGCCAGCAGCTTATACCGGGGGGGCTATGAAGAGACCCAGTACTTC. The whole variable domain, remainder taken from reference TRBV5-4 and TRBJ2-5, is ETGVTQSPTHLIKTRGQQVTLRCSSQSGHNTVSWYQQALGQGPQFIFQYYREEENGRGNFPPRFSGLQFPNYSSELNVNALELDDSALYLCASSLYRGGYEETQYFGPGTRLLVL.

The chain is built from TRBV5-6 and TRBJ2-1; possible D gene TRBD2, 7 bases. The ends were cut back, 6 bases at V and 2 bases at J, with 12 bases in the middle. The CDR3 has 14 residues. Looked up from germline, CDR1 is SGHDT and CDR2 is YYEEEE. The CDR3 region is CASTRGGTYNEQFF. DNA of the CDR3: TGTGCCAGCACTAGGGGGGGCACCTACAATGAGCAGTTCTTC. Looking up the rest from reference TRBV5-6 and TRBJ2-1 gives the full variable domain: DAGVTQSPTHLIKTRGQQVTLRCSPKSGHDTVSWYQQALGQGPQFIFQYYEEEERQRGNFPDRFSGHQFPNYSSELNVNALLLGDSALYLCASTRGGTYNEQFFGPGTRLTVL.

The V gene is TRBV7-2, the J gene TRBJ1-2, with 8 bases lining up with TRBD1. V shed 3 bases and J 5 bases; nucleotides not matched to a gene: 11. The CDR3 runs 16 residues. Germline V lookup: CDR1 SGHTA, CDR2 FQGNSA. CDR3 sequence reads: CASSFDRGPVVYGYTF. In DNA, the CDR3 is TGTGCCAGCAGCTTCGACAGGGGCCCTGTAGTTTATGGCTACACCTTC.